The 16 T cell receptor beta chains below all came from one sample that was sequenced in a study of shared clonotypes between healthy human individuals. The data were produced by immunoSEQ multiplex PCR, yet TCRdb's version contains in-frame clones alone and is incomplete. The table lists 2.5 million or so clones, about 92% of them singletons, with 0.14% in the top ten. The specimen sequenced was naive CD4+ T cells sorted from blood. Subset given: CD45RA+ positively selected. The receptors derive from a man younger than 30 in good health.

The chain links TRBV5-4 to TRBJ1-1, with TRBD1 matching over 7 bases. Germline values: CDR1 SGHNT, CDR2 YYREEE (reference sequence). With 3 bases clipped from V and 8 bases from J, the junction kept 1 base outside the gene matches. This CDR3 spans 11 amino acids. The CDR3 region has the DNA TGTGCCAGCAGCTCGGACAGGGAAGCTTTCTTT. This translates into CASSSDREAFF.

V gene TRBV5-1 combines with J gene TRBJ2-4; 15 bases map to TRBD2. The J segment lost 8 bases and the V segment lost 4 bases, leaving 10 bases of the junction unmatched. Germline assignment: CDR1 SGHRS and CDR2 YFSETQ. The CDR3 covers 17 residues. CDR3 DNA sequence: TGCGCCAGCAGCCAAGGACTAGCGGGGGGGCTTTCCCACATTCAGTACTTC. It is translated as CASSQGLAGGLSHIQYF.

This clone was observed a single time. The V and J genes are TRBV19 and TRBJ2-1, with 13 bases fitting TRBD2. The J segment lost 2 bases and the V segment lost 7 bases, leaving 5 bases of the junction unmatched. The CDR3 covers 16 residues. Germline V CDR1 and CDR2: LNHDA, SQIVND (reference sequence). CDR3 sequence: CASNGLAGVPYNEQFF. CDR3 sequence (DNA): TGTGCCAGTAATGGACTAGCGGGGGTCCCCTACAATGAGCAGTTCTTC.

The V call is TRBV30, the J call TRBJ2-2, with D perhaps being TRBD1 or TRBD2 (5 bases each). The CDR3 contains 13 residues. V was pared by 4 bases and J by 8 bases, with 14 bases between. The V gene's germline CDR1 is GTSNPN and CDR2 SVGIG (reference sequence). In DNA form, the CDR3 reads TGTGCCTGGACCGGGACCACCCGGGGGGAGCTGTTTTTT. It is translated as CAWTGTTRGELFF.

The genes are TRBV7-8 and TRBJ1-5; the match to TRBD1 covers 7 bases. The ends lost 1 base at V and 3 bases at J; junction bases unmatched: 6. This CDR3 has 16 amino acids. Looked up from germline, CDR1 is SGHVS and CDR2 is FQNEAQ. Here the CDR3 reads CASSLGTGAVNQPQHF. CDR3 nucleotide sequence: TGTGCCAGCAGCTTAGGTACAGGGGCGGTCAATCAGCCCCAGCATTTT.

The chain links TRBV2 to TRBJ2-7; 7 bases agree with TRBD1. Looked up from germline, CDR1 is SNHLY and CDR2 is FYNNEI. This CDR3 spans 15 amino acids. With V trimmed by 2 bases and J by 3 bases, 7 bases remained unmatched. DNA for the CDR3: TGTGCCAGCAGTGAATCGACAGGGAAAGGCTACGAGCAGTACTTC. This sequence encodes CASSESTGKGYEQYF. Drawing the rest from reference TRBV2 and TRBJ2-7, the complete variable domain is EPEVTQTPSHQVTQMGQEVILRCVPISNHLYFYWYRQILGQKVEFLVSFYNNEISEKSEIFDDQFSVERPDGSNFTLKIRSTKLEDSAMYFCASSESTGKGYEQYFGPGTRLTVT.

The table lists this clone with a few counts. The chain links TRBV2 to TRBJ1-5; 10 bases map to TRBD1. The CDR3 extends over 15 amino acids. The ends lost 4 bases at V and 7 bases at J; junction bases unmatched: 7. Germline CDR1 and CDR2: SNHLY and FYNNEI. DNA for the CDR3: TGTGCCAGCAGTGGTCGACAGGGGGCGCGGCAGCCCCAGCATTTT. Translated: CASSGRQGARQPQHF.

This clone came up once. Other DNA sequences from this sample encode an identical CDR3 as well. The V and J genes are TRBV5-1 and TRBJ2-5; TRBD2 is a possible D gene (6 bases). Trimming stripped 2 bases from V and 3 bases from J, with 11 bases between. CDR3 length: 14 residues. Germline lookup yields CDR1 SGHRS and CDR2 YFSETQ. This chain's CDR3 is CASSFGSGEETQYF. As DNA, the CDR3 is TGCGCCAGCAGCTTCGGTAGCGGCGAAGAGACCCAGTACTTC.

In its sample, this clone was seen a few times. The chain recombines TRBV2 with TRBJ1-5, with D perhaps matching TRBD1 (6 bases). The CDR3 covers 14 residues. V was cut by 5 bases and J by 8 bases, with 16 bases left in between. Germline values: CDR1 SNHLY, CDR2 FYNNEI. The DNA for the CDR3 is TGTGCCAGCAGTAAGGACAGTTTCGGAGAGCCCCAGCATTTT. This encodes CASSKDSFGEPQHF.

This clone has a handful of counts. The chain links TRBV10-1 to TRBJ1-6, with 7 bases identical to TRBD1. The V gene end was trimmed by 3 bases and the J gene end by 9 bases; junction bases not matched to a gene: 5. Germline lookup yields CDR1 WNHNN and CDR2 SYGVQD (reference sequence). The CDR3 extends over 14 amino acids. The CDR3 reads CASSEGRGSSPLHF. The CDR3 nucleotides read TGCGCCAGCAGTGAAGGCAGGGGGTCTTCACCCCTCCACTTT.

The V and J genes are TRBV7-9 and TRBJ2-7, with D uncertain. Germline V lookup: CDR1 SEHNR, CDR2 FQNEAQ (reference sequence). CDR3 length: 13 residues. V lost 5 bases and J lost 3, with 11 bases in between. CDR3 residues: CASSPRFLYEQYF. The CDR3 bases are TGTGCCAGCAGCCCGAGGTTCCTCTACGAGCAGTACTTC.

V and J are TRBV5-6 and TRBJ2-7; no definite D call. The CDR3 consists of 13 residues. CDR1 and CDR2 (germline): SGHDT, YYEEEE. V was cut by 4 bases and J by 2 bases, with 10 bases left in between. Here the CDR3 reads CASSPSNTYEQYF. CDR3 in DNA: TGTGCCAGCAGCCCCAGTAATACCTACGAGCAGTACTTC.

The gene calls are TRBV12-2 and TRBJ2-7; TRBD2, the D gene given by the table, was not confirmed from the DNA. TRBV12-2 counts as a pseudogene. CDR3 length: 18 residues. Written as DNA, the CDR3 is TGTGCAAGTCGCTTAGGAGGGGCGGGGGCTGAACCTGCCTACGAGCAGTACTTC. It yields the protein CASRLGGAGAEPAYEQYF.

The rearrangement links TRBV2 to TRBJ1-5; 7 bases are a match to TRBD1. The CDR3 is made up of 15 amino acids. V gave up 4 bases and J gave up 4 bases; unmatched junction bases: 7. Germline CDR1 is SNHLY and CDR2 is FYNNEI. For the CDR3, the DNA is TGTGCCAGCAGTGCGGGACAGATAGTGAATCAGCCCCAGCATTTT. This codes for CASSAGQIVNQPQHF.

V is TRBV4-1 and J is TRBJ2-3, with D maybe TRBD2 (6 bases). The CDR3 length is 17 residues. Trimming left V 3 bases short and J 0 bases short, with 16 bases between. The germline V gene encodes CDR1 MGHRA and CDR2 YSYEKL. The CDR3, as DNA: TGCGCCAGCAGCCACAGCAGTTGGGGGGAAAGCACAGATACGCAGTATTTT. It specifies CASSHSSWGESTDTQYF.

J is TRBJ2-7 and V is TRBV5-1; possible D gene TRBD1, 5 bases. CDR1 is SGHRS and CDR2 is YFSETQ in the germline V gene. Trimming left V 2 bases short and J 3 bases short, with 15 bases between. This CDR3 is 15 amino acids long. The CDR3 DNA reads TGCGCCAGCAGCTTAGAACCCTCAACAGGCTACGAGCAGTACTTC. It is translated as CASSLEPSTGYEQYF.